The TCR beta chain described here comes from a study of T cell responses to AZD1222 COVID-19 vaccine. Assay used: immunoSEQ multiplex PCR; TCRdb lists only in-frame clones, some missing. The table shows about 54,000 clones, with around 92% occurring only once. CDR1 SGHTA and CDR2 FQGNSA come from the germline V gene. The CDR3 totals 15 residues. With 1 base clipped from V and 7 bases from J, the junction kept 7 bases outside the gene matches. The rearrangement joins TRBV7-2 to TRBJ1-5; TRBD1 aligns across 7 bases. The sequenced sample was peripheral blood, obtained 28 days after the second AZD1222 dose. The clonotype was recovered from an adult who received the AZD1222 COVID-19 vaccine. The CDR3 protein is CASSLVGGDSQPQHF. The CDR3 DNA is TGTGCCAGCAGCTTAGTAGGGGGCGATTCCCAGCCCCAGCATTTT.